A single sample gave rise to the 23 T cell receptor beta chains below, sequenced in a study of prognosis after radiotherapy for stage I lung cancer. The TCR beta CDR3 region was amplified from genomic DNA, with two rounds of multiplex PCR being used for the amplification. It was primers specific to each TRBV and TRBJ gene that first-round PCR used. One entry per CDR3 protein results from TCRdb running MiXCR on the multiplex PCR reads. The sample lists fewer than 40,000 distinct CDR3 sequences; around 30% were seen once. The sample consisted of PBMCs, taken before or after stereotactic body radiation therapy (not recorded which). Source of these receptors: a donor older than 45 with non-small cell lung cancer.

Note on this clonotype: A far larger clone is off by one base, so a read error is likely. The CDR3, as DNA: TGTGCCATCAGTGGTAGTGTGTCGGCCGAGCAGTACTTC. It encodes CAISGSVSAEQYF. The genes are TRBV6-4 and TRBJ2-7; D not resolved. This CDR3 is built from 13 residues. CDR1 and CDR2 from the germline V gene are MRHNA and SNTAGT.

In this sample, this clonotype turned up many times. The genes are TRBV5-1 and TRBJ2-1, with TRBD1 identical over 7 bases. The CDR3 sequence is 16 residues long. Trimming took 2 bases from V and 8 from J; bases not matched to a gene: 13. Germline V gives CDR1 SGHRS, CDR2 YFSETQ. CDR3 coding DNA: TGCGCCAGCAGCTTAGAACAGGGGTCCCGAACGGATGAGCAGTTCTTC. This encodes CASSLEQGSRTDEQFF.

A single count supports this clonotype. The likely explanation is a read error, given a far larger clone one base away. The chain is built from TRBV24-1 and TRBJ2-5; no clear D. The DNA end lines up better with TRBJ2-1; the J call may be wrong. The CDR3 loop spans 11 amino acids. CDR1 is KGHDR, CDR2 SFDVKD, per germline. The CDR3 here is CATCGGNEQFF. DNA of the CDR3: TGTGCCACCTGTGGCGGCAATGAGCAGTTCTTC.

Ten or more counts support this clonotype. The chain has TRBV7-9 and TRBJ1-2, with D unclear. V dropped 2 bases and J dropped 7 bases, with 11 bases sitting between them. The CDR3 extends over 13 amino acids. CDR1 is SEHNR, CDR2 FQNEAQ, per germline (reference sequence). CDR3 residues: CASSLSLGSGYTF. In nucleotides, the CDR3 is TGTGCCAGCAGCTTAAGCCTCGGGTCTGGCTACACCTTC.

Ten or more counts support this clonotype. The CDR3 sequence is CASSLYTSADEQFF. The CDR3, as DNA: TGTGCCAGCAGCTTATATACCTCGGCCGATGAGCAGTTCTTC. The gene calls are TRBV11-3 and TRBJ2-1, with no clear D. The ends were cut back, 2 bases at V and 8 bases at J, with 13 bases in the middle. This CDR3 has 14 amino acids. The V gene's germline CDR1 is SGHNT and CDR2 YENEEA. Using reference TRBV11-3 and TRBJ2-1 for the parts outside the CDR3, the full variable domain is EAGVVQSPRYKIIEKKQPVAFWCNPISGHNTLYWYLQNLGQGPELLIRYENEEAVDDSQLPKDRFSAERLKGVDSTLKIQPAELGDSAVYLCASSLYTSADEQFFGPGTRLTVL.

This clonotype was counted ten times or more. The rearrangement uses TRBV20-1 and TRBJ2-5, with a possible D match to TRBD1 (6 bases). V shed 5 bases and J shed 4 bases, with 8 bases lying between them. Germline V gene lookup returns CDR1 DFQATT and CDR2 SNEGSKA (reference sequence). CDR3 length: 11 residues. CDR3 in DNA: TGCAGTGCTGGGGGCGCAGAGACCCAGTACTTC. It is translated as CSAGGAETQYF.

There are many counts of this clonotype. The rearrangement uses TRBV4-1 and TRBJ1-1, with D possibly TRBD1 on 6 matching bases. There are 15 residues in the CDR3. Germline values: CDR1 MGHRA, CDR2 YSYEKL. V gave up 3 bases and J gave up 2 bases, with 13 bases separating them. The CDR3 protein is CASSQAIGTNTEAFF. The CDR3 DNA reads as TGCGCCAGCAGCCAGGCCATAGGGACAAACACTGAAGCTTTCTTT.

A remark on this clonotype: At one end the junction does not follow the germline gene, possibly because of a read error. The rearrangement links TRBV28 to TRBJ2-2; D is possibly TRBD2 (6 bases). Germline CDR1 is MDHEN and CDR2 is SYDVKM. The CDR3 sequence is 16 residues long. CDR3 DNA sequence: TGTGTCAGCAGTTTGGCGGGGCCGGCGAACACCGGCGAGTTGTTTTTT. Translation: CVSSLAGPANTGELFF.

About this clonotype: A far more abundant clone sits one base away, making this likely a read error. The rearrangement uses TRBV6-1 and TRBJ2-5, with 8 bases matching TRBD2. TRBJ2-1 explains the end of the DNA better; the J call may be wrong. Germline-derived CDR1 and CDR2 are MNHNS and SASEGT. The CDR3 is made up of 15 amino acids. The chain's CDR3 is CASTSGGRPSNEQFF. CDR3 nucleotide sequence: TGTGCCAGCACCTCGGGCGGGAGGCCCTCCAATGAGCAGTTCTTC.

A single count supports this clonotype. A much larger clone lies a single base off, so this may be a read error. The gene calls are TRBV14 and TRBJ1-5; 10 bases agree with TRBD1. The CDR3 runs to 16 residues. With V trimmed by 3 bases and J by 4 bases, 6 bases remained unmatched. Germline V gene sequence: CDR1 SGHDN, CDR2 FVKESK. This CDR3 is CASSHPTGGLNQPQHF. CDR3 nucleotide sequence: TGTGCCAGCAGCCACCCGACAGGGGGCTTGAATCAGCCCCAGCATTTT.

The J gene is TRBJ1-4, the V gene TRBV7-9, with D possibly matching TRBD1 (5 bases). V lost 5 bases to trimming and J lost 3 bases, with 16 bases between them. The CDR3 is 16 residues long. The germline V gene has CDR1 SEHNR and CDR2 FQNEAQ (reference sequence). The DNA of the CDR3 is TGTGCCAGCAGCCCCGGCAGGGTGAACGCTAATGAAAAACTGTTTTTT. This translates into CASSPGRVNANEKLFF.

The genes are TRBV12-3 or TRBV12-4 and TRBJ1-6, with 7 bases fitting TRBD1. The CDR3 is 14 amino acids. With V trimmed by 3 bases and J by 7 bases, 3 bases remained unmatched. CDR3 DNA sequence: TGTGCCAGCAGTTTTTCCAGGGGGAATTCACCCCTCCACTTT. Translation: CASSFSRGNSPLHF.

This clonotype showed up many times. The rearrangement joins TRBV20-1 to TRBJ1-2; 9 nucleotides align to TRBD1. Germline CDR1 and CDR2: DFQATT and SNEGSKA (reference sequence). The CDR3 is 13 residues long. V gave up 5 bases and J gave up 5 bases; unmatched junction bases: 6. CDR3 sequence: CSAPRDRDYGYTF. CDR3 in DNA: TGCAGTGCTCCACGGGACAGGGATTATGGCTACACCTTC.

In its sample, this clonotype was seen many times. The V call is TRBV25-1, the J call TRBJ2-5; D is uncertain. The germline CDR1 and CDR2 sequences are MGHDK and SYGVNS. Trimming stripped 3 bases from V and 0 bases from J, with 2 bases between. The CDR3 is 12 residues long. The CDR3 coding sequence is TGTGCCAGCAGTGAGTACCAAGAGACCCAGTACTTC. Translating it yields CASSEYQETQYF. Full variable domain (missing parts from reference TRBV25-1 and TRBJ2-5): EADIYQTPRYLVIGTGKKITLECSQTMGHDKMYWYQQDPGMELHLIHYSYGVNSTEKGDLSSESTVSRIRTEHFPLTLESARPSHTSQYLCASSEYQETQYFGPGTRLLVL.

The V call is TRBV29-1, the J call TRBJ1-2; a possible D gene is TRBD1 (6 bases). V lost 6 bases, J lost 6 bases, and 23 bases lay in between. The CDR3 length is 15 residues. The germline gives CDR1 SQVTM, CDR2 ANQGSEA. This CDR3 reads CSVTGTPRIDHGYTF. Here the CDR3 DNA reads TGCAGCGTGACCGGGACACCACGTATCGACCATGGCTACACCTTC.

As regards this clonotype: Given a far larger clone just one base away, this is likely a sequencing read error. The chain recombines TRBV6-2 or TRBV6-3 with TRBJ1-5, with D possibly being TRBD1 (6 bases). The CDR3 loop spans 14 amino acids. Germline-derived CDR1 and CDR2 are MNHEY and SVGEGT. The chain's CDR3 is CANSFSGGNQPQHF. DNA of the CDR3: TGTGCCAACAGTTTCTCAGGGGGCAATCAGCCCCAGCATTTT.

This clonotype was found many times. The V and J genes are TRBV5-1 and TRBJ1-1; the D gene is possibly TRBD1 (5 bases). This CDR3 region has 14 residues. Per germline, CDR1 SGHRS and CDR2 YFSETQ. Trimming removed 3 bases at V and 5 bases at J, with 14 bases between. CDR3 DNA sequence: TGCGCCAGCAGCTCGGGGGGAGGGCGGACTGAAGCTTTCTTT. Translated, it gives CASSSGGGRTEAFF.

This clonotype was seen repeatedly, ten times or more. The V and J genes are TRBV24-1 and TRBJ1-5; 12 nucleotides match TRBD1. The CDR3 extends over 17 amino acids. Germline V gives CDR1 KGHDR, CDR2 SFDVKD. The V segment lost 4 bases and the J segment 7 bases; nucleotides outside the gene matches: 10. CDR3 DNA sequence: TGTGCCACCAGTGACCCCGGGACAGGGGGCTTGGCGCAGCCCCAGCATTTT. Protein product: CATSDPGTGGLAQPQHF.

Remarks on this clonotype: A much larger clone differs from this one at a single base, so this may be a read error. This chain joins TRBV29-1 and TRBJ2-7, with no clear D. The CDR3 runs to 12 residues. The V gene lost 5 bases and the J gene lost 0 bases, with 8 bases spanning the gap. The germline CDR1 and CDR2 sequences are SQVTM and ANQGSEA. The CDR3 DNA reads as TGCAGCGTTTTGCTAAACTCCTACGAGCAGTACTTC. Residues: CSVLLNSYEQYF.

The rearrangement uses TRBV27 and TRBJ1-2, with 11 bases aligning to TRBD1. CDR3 length: 13 residues. V shed 5 bases, J shed 10 bases, and the junction held 6 bases outside the gene matches. Germline CDR1 reads MNHEY; CDR2 reads SMNVEV (reference sequence). In nucleotides, the CDR3 is TGTGCCAGCAGTCCCTCGGGACAGGGGGTCTACACCTTC. Translating it yields CASSPSGQGVYTF.

This clonotype showed up many times. The chain couples TRBV6-1 to TRBJ2-7; 14 bases align to TRBD2. There are 17 residues in the CDR3. Germline CDR1 and CDR2: MNHNS and SASEGT. J was trimmed by 4 bases and V by 2 bases; bases with no gene match: 7. CDR3 sequence: CASSELGLAGVGYEQYF. The CDR3 nucleotides read TGTGCCAGCAGTGAACTGGGACTAGCGGGAGTAGGGTACGAGCAGTACTTC.

This clonotype was counted many times. The rearrangement uses TRBV25-1 and TRBJ1-1; D not certain. CDR1 and CDR2 from the germline V gene are MGHDK and SYGVNS. The CDR3 has 12 amino acids. Trimming stripped 3 bases from V and 7 bases from J, with 9 bases between. The CDR3 coding sequence is TGTGCCAGCAGTGATTTGGGCGGTGAAGCTTTCTTT. It codes for CASSDLGGEAFF.

This clonotype was counted a few times. A far larger clone is off by one base, so a read error is likely. The chain combines TRBV6-9 with TRBJ2-3; tentative D call: TRBD1 (7 bases). Looked up from germline, CDR1 is MNHGY and CDR2 is SVAAGI. The CDR3 has 17 residues. DNA of the CDR3: TGTGCCAGCAGTTCCCGGTCCCAGGGGGGTAAGGCAGATATGCAGTATTTT. Translated, it gives CASSSRSQGGKADMQYF.